What follows are 10 T cell receptor beta chains derived from one specimen sequenced in a study of blood T cell repertoires in COVID-19 (dated by TCRdb to between 2020 and 2021). To prepare the library, the immunoSEQ multiplex PCR assay was applied. TCRdb provides this immuneACCESS table in a form limited to in-frame rearrangements. Some clones are lacking; in checked studies, under half of them reflect an unresolved V gene, and why the rest are absent is not known. The sample contains more than 90,000 clones, 70% to 90% of them found a single time. Of the sample, 12% falls within the top ten clones. The sequencing input was peripheral blood. All receptors derive from a human donor in a cohort sampled during active COVID-19.

The chain uses TRBV3-1 (or the pseudogene TRBV3-2) and TRBJ1-6; 9 nucleotides align to TRBD1. Per the germline V gene, CDR1 is LGHDT and CDR2 is YNNKEL (reference sequence). The CDR3 covers 14 residues. V dropped 5 bases and J dropped 7; count of bases not matched to a gene: 3. The CDR3 sequence is CASSEDRGNSPLHF. CDR3 sequence (DNA): TGTGCCAGCAGCGAGGACAGGGGAAATTCACCCCTCCACTTT.

The chain uses TRBV3-1 (or the pseudogene TRBV3-2) and TRBJ1-5; 7 bases map to TRBD1. Germline-derived CDR1 and CDR2 are LGHDT and YNNKEL (reference sequence). With 1 base clipped from V and 0 bases from J, the junction kept 3 bases outside the gene matches. This CDR3 has 16 amino acids. CDR3 nucleotides: TGTGCCAGCAGCCAAGTACCAGGGGGTAGCAATCAGCCCCAGCATTTT. Its protein is CASSQVPGGSNQPQHF.

This clone was seen more than once but under ten times. The genes are TRBV11-2 and TRBJ2-5; TRBD2 matches 9 bases. After removal of 8 bases from V and 4 bases from J, the junction contained 11 bases not matched to a gene. The CDR3 has 15 amino acids. Germline V gives CDR1 SGHAT, CDR2 FQNNGV. CDR3 in DNA: TGTGCCAGCGGACCCGGCGGGGGGGCCACAGAGACCCAGTACTTC. This gives the protein CASGPGGGATETQYF. Full variable domain (remainder filled in from reference TRBV11-2 and TRBJ2-5): EAGVAQSPRYKIIEKRQSVAFWCNPISGHATLYWYQQILGQGPKLLIQFQNNGVVDDSQLPKDRFSAERLKGVDSTLKIQPAKLEDSAVYLCASGPGGGATETQYFGPGTRLLVL.

This clone has only one observation. This chain connects TRBV28 to TRBJ1-2, with TRBD1 matching 10 bases. Germline loops: CDR1 MDHEN, CDR2 SYDVKM. Trimming at V came to 1 base and at J to 6 bases, leaving 5 bases not matched to a gene. The CDR3 has 15 residues. The CDR3 protein is CASSLSDRGRNGYTF. CDR3 sequence (DNA): TGTGCCAGCAGTTTATCCGACAGGGGGCGCAATGGCTACACCTTC.

The chain has TRBV9 and TRBJ2-1; D is perhaps TRBD2 (5 bases). Germline-derived CDR1 and CDR2 are SGDLS and YYNGEE. This CDR3 is built from 16 residues. Trimming removed 5 bases from V and 2 bases from J, with 17 bases in between. In DNA, the CDR3 is TGTGCCAGCAGTCCAAGCGGAGTACCTACCTACAATGAGCAGTTCTTC. This codes for CASSPSGVPTYNEQFF.

The chain has TRBV9 and TRBJ1-1; no clear D gene. Germline V lookup: CDR1 SGDLS, CDR2 YYNGEE. The V gene lost 0 bases and the J gene lost 1 base, with 10 bases spanning the gap. CDR3 length equals 15 residues. DNA of the CDR3: TGTGCCAGCAGCGTAGGTCAGCAGGCGAACACTGAAGCTTTCTTT. This translates into CASSVGQQANTEAFF.

In this sample, this clone turned up once. The rearrangement joins TRBV30 to TRBJ2-3, with D possibly TRBD2 on 6 matching bases. Germline V gives CDR1 GTSNPN, CDR2 SVGIG (reference sequence). The CDR3 sequence is 15 residues long. Deletions cut 0 bases from V and 3 bases from J, with 13 bases between. The CDR3 loop is CAWSVLGGYTDTQYF. The CDR3, as DNA: TGTGCCTGGAGTGTCCTCGGGGGATATACAGATACGCAGTATTTT.

V is TRBV30 and J is TRBJ1-1, with 8 bases that match TRBD1. Germline assignment: CDR1 GTSNPN and CDR2 SVGIG (reference sequence). The CDR3 spans 13 residues. Unmatched junction bases numbered 0, after V lost 0 bases and J lost 3 bases. In DNA form, the CDR3 reads TGTGCCTGGAGTGTACAGGGGGACACTGAAGCTTTCTTT. This gives the protein CAWSVQGDTEAFF. Combining the CDR3 with reference TRBV30 and TRBJ1-1 gives the whole variable domain SQTIHQWPATLVQPVGSPLSLECTVEGTSNPNLYWYRQAAGRGLQLLFYSVGIGQISSEVPQNLSASRPQDRQFILSSKKLLLSDSGFYLCAWSVQGDTEAFFGQGTRLTVV.

CDR3 amino acids: CSAVRGSYEQYF. The DNA of the CDR3 is TGCAGCGCTGTAAGGGGCTCCTACGAGCAGTACTTC. J is TRBJ2-7 and V is TRBV29-1, with D possibly TRBD1 on 5 matching bases. The germline CDR1 and CDR2 sequences are SQVTM and ANQGSEA. V lost 7 bases and J lost 0, with 10 bases in between. The CDR3 consists of 12 residues.

The chain has TRBV30 and TRBJ2-1; TRBD2 aligns across 7 bases. Trimming cost V 0 bases and J 0 bases; bases outside gene matches: 17. The CDR3 spans 20 residues. In germline, CDR1 is GTSNPN, CDR2 SVGIG (reference sequence). CDR3 loop: CAWSVYSGLYPLSSYNEQFF. The CDR3 nucleotides read TGTGCCTGGAGTGTATATAGCGGGCTTTACCCCCTGAGCTCCTACAATGAGCAGTTCTTC.